The T cell receptor beta chain described here comes from a study of post-analysis software for immune sequencing data. Regarding the study as a whole: TRBV5-6, TRBV5-1 and TRBV20-1 belonged to a set of about five TRBV segments that were more frequent in patients than controls.

With V trimmed by 2 bases and J by 2 bases, 3 bases remained unmatched. Per the germline V gene, CDR1 is DFQATT and CDR2 is SNEGSKA (reference sequence). The CDR3 totals 14 residues. This clonotype was counted only a few times. Antigen unknown. Incorporated into the TCR beta cDNA libraries were unique molecular identifiers, which served to reduce PCR and sequencing biases. TCRdb used MiXCR to reprocess the PCR reads, holding one entry per CDR3 protein. The sample includes more than 500,000 distinct CDR3 sequences, 30% to 40% seen only once; the top ten take about 6%. V is TRBV20-1 and J is TRBJ2-1; 7 bases map to TRBD2. The sample comprised blood. The receptor's source is a girl under 18 with multiple sclerosis. The CDR3 loop is CSARPGTTYNEQFF. Written as DNA, the CDR3 is TGCAGTGCTAGACCCGGGACTACCTACAATGAGCAGTTCTTC.